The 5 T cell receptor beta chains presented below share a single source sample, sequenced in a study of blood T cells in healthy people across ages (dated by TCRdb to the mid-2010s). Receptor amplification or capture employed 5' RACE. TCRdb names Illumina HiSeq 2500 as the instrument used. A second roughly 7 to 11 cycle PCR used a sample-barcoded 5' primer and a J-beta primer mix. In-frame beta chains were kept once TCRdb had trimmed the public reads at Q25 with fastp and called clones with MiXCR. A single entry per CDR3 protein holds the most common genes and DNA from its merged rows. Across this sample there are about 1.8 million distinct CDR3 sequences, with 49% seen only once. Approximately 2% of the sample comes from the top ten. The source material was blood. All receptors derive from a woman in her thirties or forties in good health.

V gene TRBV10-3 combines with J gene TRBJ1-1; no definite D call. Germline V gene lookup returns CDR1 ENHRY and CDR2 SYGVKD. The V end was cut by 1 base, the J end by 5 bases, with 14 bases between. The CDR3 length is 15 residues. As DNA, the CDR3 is TGTGCCATCAGTGAGTTGGGCCCCCGAGGAACTGAAGCTTTCTTT. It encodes CAISELGPRGTEAFF.

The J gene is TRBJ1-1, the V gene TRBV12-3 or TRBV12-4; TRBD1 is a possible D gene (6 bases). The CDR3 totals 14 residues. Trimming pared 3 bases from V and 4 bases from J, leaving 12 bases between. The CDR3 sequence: CASSFQGRSTEAFF. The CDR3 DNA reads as TGTGCCAGCAGTTTTCAGGGGCGCTCCACTGAAGCTTTCTTT.

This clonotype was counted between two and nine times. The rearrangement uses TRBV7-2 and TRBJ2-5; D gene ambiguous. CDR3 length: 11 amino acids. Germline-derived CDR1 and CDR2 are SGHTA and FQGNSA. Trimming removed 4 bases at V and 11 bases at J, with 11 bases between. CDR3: CASSWLGEQYF. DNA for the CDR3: TGTGCCAGCAGCTGGTTAGGTGAGCAGTACTTC. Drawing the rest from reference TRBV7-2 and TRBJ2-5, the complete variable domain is GAGVSQSPSNKVTEKGKDVELRCDPISGHTALYWYRQSLGQGLEFLIYFQGNSAPDKSGLPSDRFSAERTGGSVSTLTIQRTQQEDSAVYLCASSWLGEQYFGPGTRLLVL.

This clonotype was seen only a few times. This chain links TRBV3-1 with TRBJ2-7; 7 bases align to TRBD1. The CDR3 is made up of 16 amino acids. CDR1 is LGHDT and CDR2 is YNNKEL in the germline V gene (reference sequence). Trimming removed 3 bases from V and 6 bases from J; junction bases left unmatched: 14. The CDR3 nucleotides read TGTGCCAGCAGCCAGGCGGGTAGCGAGGGGGCAACCGAGCAGTACTTC. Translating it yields CASSQAGSEGATEQYF.

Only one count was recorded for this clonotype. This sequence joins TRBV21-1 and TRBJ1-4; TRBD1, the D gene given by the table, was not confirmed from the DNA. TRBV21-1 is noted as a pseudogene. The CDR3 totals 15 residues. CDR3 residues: CASSFQDREFEKLFF. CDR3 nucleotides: TGTGCCAGCAGCTTTCAAGACAGGGAATTCGAAAAACTGTTTTTT.